The next 4 T cell receptor beta chains were all read from a single sample in a study of shared clonotypes between healthy human individuals. TCRdb's table, derived via immunoSEQ multiplex PCR, lists solely in-frame clones and lacks some. The sample consists of approximately 1,000,000 clones, around 78% of them appearing once. Sequencing was carried out using memory CD4+ T cells from PBMCs. Subset noted: CD45RA-negative fraction. The receptor set was obtained from a man between 18 and 35 years old in good health. Some clones in this sample may be carry-over from other donors' samples.

The chain combines TRBV7-2 with TRBJ2-3; D uncertain. The germline V gene encodes CDR1 SGHTA and CDR2 FQGNSA. There are 14 residues in the CDR3. Trimming left V 1 base short and J 11 bases short, with 16 bases between. CDR3 loop: CASSLEGLGRKQYF. Written as DNA, the CDR3 is TGTGCCAGCAGCTTAGAGGGCCTGGGTAGAAAGCAGTATTTT.

In this sample, this clone turned up a few times. The V call is TRBV11-2, the J call TRBJ2-3; D is unresolved. The CDR3 runs to 14 residues. Germline V gene sequence: CDR1 SGHAT, CDR2 FQNNGV. V was cut by 5 bases and J by 2 bases, with 11 bases left in between. The CDR3 DNA follows: TGTGCCAGCAGCCTACGACGGGCCACAGATACGCAGTATTTT. Translation: CASSLRRATDTQYF.

Of note for this clone: The same CDR3 also results from other DNA sequences found in this sample. The V and J genes are TRBV5-1 and TRBJ2-5; no definite D call. The germline CDR1 and CDR2 sequences are SGHRS and YFSETQ. Trimming cost V 4 bases and J 5 bases, with 12 bases left between them. The CDR3 runs to 13 residues. The CDR3 loop reads CASSPGATETQYF. The CDR3 DNA is TGCGCCAGCAGCCCGGGTGCGACGGAGACCCAGTACTTC.

The rearrangement uses TRBV11-2 and TRBJ1-4, with 8 nucleotides matching TRBD1. Germline CDR1 and CDR2: SGHAT and FQNNGV. This CDR3 is built from 16 residues. The ends lost 7 bases at V and 0 bases at J; junction bases unmatched: 7. The CDR3 nucleotides read TGTGCCAGCACCAGGGGGCTTAGAGCAACTAATGAAAAACTGTTTTTT. It codes for CASTRGLRATNEKLFF.